Given below is one T cell receptor beta chain in context. The record originates from a study of blood T cell repertoires in COVID-19. Study as a whole: The origin of the acute and convalescent COVID-19 samples was the United States, Italy and Spain. PBMCs, B-cell-depleted T cells, or T cells were the source of the cDNA or gDNA that made up the material.

This CDR3 has 16 residues. Trimming removed 0 bases from V and 0 bases from J, with 11 bases in between. In germline, CDR1 is LGHDT, CDR2 YNNKEL (reference sequence). In the study's own analysis: It was from reference gene primer amplification that nucleated cell counts were estimated. Using immunoSEQ multiplex PCR, the repertoire was profiled, and TCRdb retains in-frame clones only, with some absent. V, J and clone size derive from that table, while D and trimming were established from the DNA sequence. The sample has around 100,000 clones, 91% seen once. The rearrangement links TRBV3-1 (or the pseudogene TRBV3-2) to TRBJ1-1, with D uncertain. The sequence derives from a man aged 50 or older with active COVID-19. The sample comprised peripheral blood. The CDR3 here is CASSQDFADLNTEAFF. Here the CDR3 DNA reads TGTGCCAGCAGCCAAGACTTCGCAGACTTGAACACTGAAGCTTTCTTT.